This T cell receptor (beta chain) was found in a study of blood T cell repertoires in COVID-19 (dated by TCRdb to the early 2020s). Some background on the complete study: The collaborator samples originated in the United States, Italy and Spain and spanned the acute and convalescent phases of COVID-19. Subjects who had been exposed to COVID-19, were actively infected with it, or had recovered from it provided the deeply sampled blood TCRbeta repertoires that made up the dataset. Where HLA class I and class II types were available, the types were taken from metadata supplied by the sample provider, not from assay-based typing. The samples were drawn from the first 160 participants of the ongoing ImmuneRACE study and from 1,254 subjects provided by 6 global collaborators. Sample metadata almost always included a de-identified subject ID, COVID-19 status, age in years and sex. A freely available public database, intended as a resource for researchers studying the immune response to SARS-CoV-2, is where the repertoires were released. The material from the prospective study consisted of cDNA or gDNA derived from T cells, B-cell-depleted T cells, or PBMCs.

The immunoSEQ Assay, a bias-controlled multiplex PCR, was used to amplify TCRbeta CDR3 regions from genomic DNA. The original pipeline was this. Nucleated cell counts per sample were estimated from amplification of reference gene primers within the assay. To quantify the absolute abundance of each unique TCRbeta CDR3 rearrangement, sequence reads were collapsed and filtered. For each sample, productive Simpson clonality was calculated as the square root of Simpson's diversity index across productive rearrangements. The table was pulled from immuneACCESS by TCRdb, which kept in-frame rearrangements only. Such tables lose some clones; where checked, under half of the loss comes from unresolved V genes, and the rest has no known cause. The DNA was the basis for D and trimming; V, J and clone size are from that table. The sample data list 90,000 to 150,000 clones, and about four fifths of these were observed just once. In total, the top ten clones hold about 10% of the sample.

As for this clone: The clone's antigen remains unknown. Within one base of it there is no much larger clone, and no base qualities were kept.

Each collaborating institution followed its own protocols to collect whole blood in K2EDTA tubes. Collaborator samples were shipped for TCRbeta analysis as frozen whole blood, isolated PBMCs, or DNA extracted from either sample type. V and J lose 5 bases and 3 bases, and a span of 32 bases separates them. The CDR3 starts with the cysteine, ends with the phenylalanine, and has 20 residues. Kept here is only the CDR3 DNA, which spans 60 bases and is read in frame from base 1. The germline V gene sets CDR1 to SGHTA and CDR2 to FQGTGA. Results the study describes overall, beyond this receptor: The amount of clinical and demographic metadata varied by source and participant and was provided uncurated.

Sample: peripheral blood. Recombination connected TRBV7-3 to TRBJ2-7; the D segment could be TRBD1, given 5 matching bases. This TCR was sampled from a human donor in a cohort sampled during active COVID-19. CDR3 loop: CASSLCPRGNHSKKNYEQYF. The nucleotide sequence is TGTGCCAGCAGCCTATGCCCAAGGGGAAACCATAGTAAAAAGAACTACGAGCAGTACTTC.